This note documents a single T cell receptor beta chain sequence. A read error may account for a junction end that differs from germline. TCRdb processed the PCR reads anew with MiXCR; each CDR3 protein has one entry. The sample holds under 800,000 distinct CDR3 sequences, around 25% seen once. The record originates from a study of molecular identifiers for immune sequencing clone quantification. Looked up from germline, CDR1 is GTSNPN and CDR2 is SVGIG (reference sequence). This CDR3 spans 13 amino acids. The sequenced sample was naive CD8+ T cells from blood, with Jurkat cell RNA spiked in. Subset meaning: FACS-sorted CD8+CD4-CCR7+CD45RA+ naive T cells. The source is a human donor in good health. Some libraries in this study had Jurkat cell RNA spiked in. This chain uses TRBV30 with TRBJ2-2; D may correspond to TRBD1 or TRBD2 (5 bases each). CDR3 protein: CAWSAMGPGALFF. In DNA form, the CDR3 reads TGTGCCTGGAGTGCCATGGGTCCCGGGGCGCTGTTTTTT.